What follows are 23 T cell receptor beta chains derived from one specimen sequenced in a study of technical replicates of blood from a few donors (dated by TCRdb to the late 2010s). Libraries were built with the immunoSEQ multiplex PCR assay. Sourced from immuneACCESS, this table was stored by TCRdb with only in-frame sequences that have V and J called. A share of the clones is absent; for the studies checked, an unresolved V gene accounts for under half, and the remainder has no known explanation. This sample comprises about 15,000 clones, 80% to 90% of them detected only once. Together, the top ten hold 12% of the sample. The sequenced sample consisted of PBMCs. The receptors shown here come from a human donor in good health.

The rearrangement uses TRBV9 and TRBJ1-1; a weak D match, TRBD1 (5 bases). Per the germline V gene, CDR1 is SGDLS and CDR2 is YYNGEE. V lost 2 bases, J lost 1 base, and 9 bases lay in between. The CDR3 contains 14 residues. The DNA for the CDR3 is TGTGCCAGCAGCGTCTCTAGGGGGAACACTGAAGCTTTCTTT. Translating it yields CASSVSRGNTEAFF.

The J gene is TRBJ1-5, the V gene TRBV9, with D possibly being TRBD1 (5 bases). The V gene's germline CDR1 is SGDLS and CDR2 YYNGEE. The CDR3 extends over 15 amino acids. V lost 0 bases and J 2 bases, leaving 9 bases between the germline ends. This chain's CDR3 is CASSVEGFRNQPQHF. DNA of the CDR3: TGTGCCAGCAGCGTAGAGGGGTTTCGCAATCAGCCCCAGCATTTT.

This chain joins TRBV30 and TRBJ1-3, with D unclear. Per the germline V gene, CDR1 is GTSNPN and CDR2 is SVGIG (reference sequence). The CDR3 totals 13 residues. The ends were cut back, 3 bases at V and 3 bases at J, with 9 bases in the middle. The CDR3 protein is CAWSLNSGNTIYF. Written as DNA, the CDR3 is TGTGCCTGGAGCCTAAACAGTGGAAACACCATATATTTT.

The rearrangement uses TRBV6-6 and TRBJ2-7; D remains ambiguous. Per the germline V gene, CDR1 is MNHNY and CDR2 is SVGAGI (reference sequence). V was trimmed by 0 bases and J by 2 bases, leaving 8 bases between them. CDR3 length: 14 residues. In DNA form, the CDR3 reads TGTGCCAGCAGTTACTCTTCCGTCCCCTACGAGCAGTACTTC. Residues: CASSYSSVPYEQYF.

The rearrangement links TRBV6-5 to TRBJ1-1; 7 bases fit TRBD1. The CDR3 runs to 12 residues. Per the germline V gene, CDR1 is MNHEY and CDR2 is SVGAGI. V was pared by 6 bases and J by 6 bases, with 4 bases of the junction left unmatched. DNA of the CDR3: TGTGCCAGCAGCAGGGGGTTAGCTGAAGCTTTCTTT. It is translated as CASSRGLAEAFF.

V and J are TRBV18 and TRBJ2-6; tentatively, D is TRBD1 (5 bases). CDR1 and CDR2 (germline): KGHSH, LQKENI. The CDR3 consists of 14 residues. Trimming cost V 8 bases and J 0 bases, with 8 bases left between them. This chain's CDR3 is CASTQGSGANVLTF. The CDR3 bases are TGTGCCAGCACCCAGGGCTCTGGGGCCAACGTCCTGACTTTC.

The rearrangement uses TRBV27 and TRBJ2-2; no clear D gene. This CDR3 contains 16 residues. V lost 2 bases to trimming and J lost 0 bases, with 10 bases between them. In germline, CDR1 is MNHEY, CDR2 SMNVEV (reference sequence). The CDR3 DNA sequence: TGTGCCAGCAGTTTAATCGGTTTCGCGAACACCGGGGAGCTGTTTTTT. Amino acids: CASSLIGFANTGELFF.

In DNA, the CDR3 is TGTGCCAGTAGTACCGTAGCTGGTATCACCGGGGAGCTGTTTTTT. Translating gives CASSTVAGITGELFF. The chain uses TRBV19 and TRBJ2-2; no clear D. Per germline, CDR1 LNHDA and CDR2 SQIVND (reference sequence). V lost 4 bases, J lost 4 bases, and 13 bases lay in between. This CDR3 region has 15 residues.

The genes are TRBV7-2 and TRBJ1-4, with D perhaps matching TRBD1 (5 bases). Germline CDR1 is SGHTA and CDR2 is FQGNSA. The CDR3 contains 16 residues. Trimming shortened V by 4 bases and J by 7 bases, and 19 bases separated the two germline ends. The CDR3 sequence: CASSWERGTYSEKLFF. Here the CDR3 DNA reads TGTGCCAGCAGCTGGGAGCGGGGCACCTATTCTGAAAAACTGTTTTTT.

This chain connects TRBV27 to TRBJ2-7; 14 bases match TRBD2. Germline-derived CDR1 and CDR2 are MNHEY and SMNVEV (reference sequence). The J segment lost 5 bases and the V segment lost 5 bases, leaving 5 bases of the junction unmatched. The CDR3 loop spans 15 amino acids. This CDR3 reads CASSPGTSGRNEQYF. CDR3 DNA sequence: TGTGCCAGCAGTCCAGGGACTAGCGGGAGAAACGAGCAGTACTTC.

The J gene is TRBJ1-5, the V gene TRBV2; possibly TRBD1 for D (6 bases). V was shortened by 7 bases and J by 2 bases, with 15 bases between the two germline ends. This CDR3 comprises 15 residues. Per the germline V gene, CDR1 is SNHLY and CDR2 is FYNNEI. CDR3 loop: CASKQGSGGNQPQHF. DNA of the CDR3: TGTGCCAGCAAACAGGGCAGTGGTGGCAATCAGCCCCAGCATTTT.

The chain links TRBV29-1 to TRBJ1-5; 9 bases fit TRBD1. In germline, CDR1 is SQVTM, CDR2 ANQGSEA. This CDR3 comprises 14 residues. J was trimmed by 6 bases and V by 6 bases; bases with no gene match: 9. This CDR3 reads CSVAQGTGPQPQHF. The CDR3 DNA is TGCAGCGTAGCTCAGGGGACAGGGCCTCAGCCCCAGCATTTT.

V usage is TRBV6-1 and J usage is TRBJ1-3; 8 nucleotides agree with TRBD1. Germline CDR1 reads MNHNS; CDR2 reads SASEGT. J gave up 3 bases and V 6 bases, and 4 bases lay outside the gene matches. This CDR3 contains 14 residues. The CDR3 DNA follows: TGTGCCAGCAGCGGACAGGGACATGGAAACACCATATATTTT. Protein product: CASSGQGHGNTIYF.

The chain is built from TRBV6-6 and TRBJ2-7, with 9 positions matching TRBD1. CDR3 length: 15 residues. V trimming: 7 bases; J trimming: 2 bases; junction bases outside the gene matches: 9. Per germline, CDR1 MNHNY and CDR2 SVGAGI (reference sequence). The CDR3 here is CASNTGTGKAYEQYF. The DNA of the CDR3 is TGTGCCAGCAACACCGGGACAGGGAAAGCCTACGAGCAGTACTTC.

The chain's CDR3 is CASSLSSGIYNEQFF. The DNA of the CDR3 is TGCGCCAGCAGCTTGTCTAGCGGGATCTACAATGAGCAGTTCTTC. The genes are TRBV5-1 and TRBJ2-1, with 9 bases that match TRBD2. Germline V gene data show CDR1 as SGHRS and CDR2 as YFSETQ. J lost 3 bases, V lost 1 base, and 2 bases had no gene match. The CDR3 spans 15 residues.

This clone was seen more than once but under ten times. V usage is TRBV30 and J usage is TRBJ1-1; D is ambiguous. Trimming removed 0 bases at V and 1 base at J, with 9 bases between. CDR1 is GTSNPN and CDR2 is SVGIG in the germline V gene (reference sequence). CDR3 size: 14 residues. CDR3 loop: CAWSVSNRNTEAFF. CDR3 DNA: TGTGCCTGGAGTGTGAGTAATCGGAACACTGAAGCTTTCTTT.

The V gene is TRBV19, the J gene TRBJ1-1; D gene unclear. The CDR3 loop spans 14 amino acids. Trimming removed 2 bases from V and 4 bases from J, with 11 bases in between. Germline V CDR1 and CDR2: LNHDA, SQIVND (reference sequence). The CDR3 loop is CASSIRLEGTEAFF. In DNA form, the CDR3 reads TGTGCCAGTAGTATAAGGTTAGAGGGCACTGAAGCTTTCTTT.

The chain recombines TRBV7-9 with TRBJ2-4, with 7 positions matching TRBD1. V trimming: 1 base; J trimming: 7 bases; junction bases outside the gene matches: 10. In germline, CDR1 is SEHNR, CDR2 FQNEAQ (reference sequence). There are 16 residues in the CDR3. The CDR3 here is CASSLDHTGVRNIQYF. The CDR3 coding sequence is TGTGCCAGCAGCTTAGACCACACAGGGGTGAGGAACATTCAGTACTTC.

The chain links TRBV5-8 to TRBJ2-1; 14 positions match TRBD2. The ends lost 3 bases at V and 15 bases at J; junction bases unmatched: 14. The germline CDR1 and CDR2 sequences are SGHTS and YDEGEE. The CDR3 consists of 16 residues. The CDR3 reads CASSSRGTSGSTSRFF. The CDR3 DNA follows: TGTGCCAGCAGCTCAAGGGGGACTAGCGGGAGTACTTCGCGGTTCTTC.

V usage is TRBV27 and J usage is TRBJ1-1; no firm D call. The CDR3 covers 15 residues. Germline V lookup: CDR1 MNHEY, CDR2 SMNVEV (reference sequence). The V end lost 4 bases, the J end lost 6 bases, and 18 bases lay between the germline ends. CDR3 bases: TGTGCCAGCAGTTCCTGGCCCGGATTGGGCGCTGAAGCTTTCTTT. It is translated as CASSSWPGLGAEAFF.

Written as DNA, the CDR3 is TGTGCCAGTAGTTCCCCCATCCCATCGGGGGGCTACACCTTC. The encoded protein is CASSSPIPSGGYTF. This chain uses TRBV19 with TRBJ1-2; D call uncertain. Looked up from germline, CDR1 is LNHDA and CDR2 is SQIVND (reference sequence). This CDR3 is 14 amino acids long. V lost 5 bases and J lost 8, with 18 bases in between.

V is TRBV21-1 and J is TRBJ1-2; whether TRBD1, the table's D call, matches the DNA was not checked. TRBV21-1 is a recognized pseudogene. This CDR3 is built from 12 residues. In DNA, the CDR3 is TGTGCCACCGGGGACAGCCTCTATGGCTACACCTTC. It translates to CATGDSLYGYTF.

The chain recombines TRBV5-1 with TRBJ2-1, with D possibly matching TRBD1 (6 bases). The CDR3 is 11 amino acids. The germline CDR1 and CDR2 sequences are SGHRS and YFSETQ. The germline V and J ends were trimmed by 5 bases and 11 bases, with 11 bases remaining between them. The CDR3 nucleotides are TGCGCCAGCAGGTCCGGGACAAAGCAGTTCTTC. Translation gives CASRSGTKQFF.